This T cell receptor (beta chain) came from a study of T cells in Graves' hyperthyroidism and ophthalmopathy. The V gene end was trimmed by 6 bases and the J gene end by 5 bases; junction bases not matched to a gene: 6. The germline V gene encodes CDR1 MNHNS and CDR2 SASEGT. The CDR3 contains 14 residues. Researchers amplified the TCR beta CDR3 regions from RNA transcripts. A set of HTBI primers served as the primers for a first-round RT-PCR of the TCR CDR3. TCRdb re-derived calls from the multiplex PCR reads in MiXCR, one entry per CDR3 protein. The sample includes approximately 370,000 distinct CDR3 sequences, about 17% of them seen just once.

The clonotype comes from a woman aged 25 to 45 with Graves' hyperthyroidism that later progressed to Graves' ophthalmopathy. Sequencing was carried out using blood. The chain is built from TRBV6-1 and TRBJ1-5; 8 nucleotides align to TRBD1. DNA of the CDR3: TGTGCCAGCAGCCCCACAGGGGGATATCAGCCCCAGCATTTT. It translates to CASSPTGGYQPQHF.